Below, 15 T cell receptor beta chains from the same sample are listed, as sequenced in a study of tumor-infiltrating lymphocytes in oesophageal squamous cell carcinoma. TCRdb used MiXCR to reprocess the PCR reads, holding one entry per CDR3 protein. The table has about 20,000 distinct CDR3 sequences, approximately 40% seen once. Input material: normal esophageal tissue next to the tumor. The receptors were gathered from a male donor with esophageal squamous cell carcinoma.

This clonotype was picked up many times. The chain couples TRBV18 to TRBJ2-3, with D hard to call. The CDR3 totals 12 residues. CDR1 is KGHSH, CDR2 LQKENI, per germline. V lost 5 bases and J 2 bases, leaving 5 bases between the germline ends. CDR3 in DNA: TGTGCCAGCTCATCTCCCACAGATACGCAGTATTTT. Translated, it gives CASSSPTDTQYF.

At least ten counts were recorded for this clonotype. V gene TRBV7-2 combines with J gene TRBJ2-1; 7 nucleotides agree with TRBD1. The CDR3 has 13 residues. V lost 4 bases to trimming and J lost 7 bases; unmatched junction nucleotides: 4. CDR1 and CDR2 from the germline V gene are SGHTA and FQGNSA. The CDR3 spells CASSWGQTNEQFF. For the CDR3, the DNA is TGTGCCAGCAGCTGGGGACAGACAAATGAGCAGTTCTTC.

On this clonotype: Since a much larger clone is just one base distant, this may be a read error. The CDR3 DNA follows: TGTGCCAGCAGCCTCCAGACAGGGGGCTTGGATGAGCAGTTCTTC. Amino acid sequence: CASSLQTGGLDEQFF. The chain recombines TRBV4-2 with TRBJ2-5; 10 bases agree with TRBD1. The end of the DNA aligns better with TRBJ2-1, so the J call may be wrong. This CDR3 comprises 15 residues. Germline V gene data show CDR1 as LGHNA and CDR2 as YNFKEQ.

In its sample, this clonotype was seen a few times. The J gene is TRBJ2-7, the V gene TRBV7-8; no clear D. The germline V gene encodes CDR1 SGHVS and CDR2 FQNEAQ. V lost 0 bases, J lost 0 bases, and 9 bases lay in between. CDR3 length: 15 residues. CDR3 sequence (DNA): TGTGCCAGCAGCTTAGCGTCTCTTTCCTCCTACGAGCAGTACTTC. As protein: CASSLASLSSYEQYF.

Within the sample, this clonotype is medium-sized. The junction differs from germline at one of its ends, possibly a read error. The gene calls are TRBV5-4 and TRBJ2-1, with D perhaps matching TRBD2 (6 bases). This CDR3 spans 16 amino acids. The germline V gene has CDR1 SGHNT and CDR2 YYREEE (reference sequence). CDR3 nucleotides: TGCGCCAGCAGCCACCGTGCCGGGACTCCTAACAATGAGCAGTTCTTC. Amino acids: CASSHRAGTPNNEQFF.

The V call is TRBV7-9, the J call TRBJ2-3; TRBD2 agrees at 9 bases. Near its end, the DNA agrees better with TRBJ2-1, so the J call may be wrong. The CDR3 runs 17 residues. Per germline, CDR1 SEHNR and CDR2 FQNEAQ (reference sequence). The CDR3 sequence: CASSLALAGESYDEQFF. The DNA for the CDR3 is TGTGCCAGCAGCTTAGCATTAGCGGGAGAGTCATACGACGAGCAGTTCTTC.

On this clonotype: In this CDR3 the conserved last residue, phenylalanine or tryptophan, is missing, so a read error is likely. The DNA is omitted, as the CDR3 cannot be located on it reliably, and the CDR3 follows TCRdb's listing. The rearrangement joins TRBV7-9 to TRBJ2-7; TRBD1 is the table's D call and was not checked against the DNA. Germline CDR1 and CDR2: SEHNR and FQNEAQ (reference sequence). The length of the CDR3 is 16 amino acids, counting both ends. The CDR3: CASSLGQGKDTQYFGA.

In its sample, this clonotype was seen many times. J is TRBJ2-1 and V is TRBV11-2; the D is unclear. V lost 5 bases, J lost 4 bases, and 12 bases lay in between. CDR3 length: 14 residues. Germline assignment: CDR1 SGHAT and CDR2 FQNNGV. CDR3 coding DNA: TGTGCCAGCAGCCCCGCCAGTAAGTACAATGAGCAGTTCTTC. It specifies CASSPASKYNEQFF.

Remarks on this clonotype: A clone one base away is much larger, so this may be a read error. The chain combines TRBV28 with TRBJ2-5; 7 bases line up with TRBD2. The germline V gene has CDR1 MDHEN and CDR2 SYDVKM. V was pared by 6 bases and J by 11 bases, with 18 bases of the junction left unmatched. The CDR3 spans 15 residues. In nucleotides, the CDR3 is TGTGCCAGCAGCCAAACTAGCGACTACTACAATGAGCAGTACTTC. Its translation is CASSQTSDYYNEQYF.

In its sample, this clonotype ranks as medium-sized. The chain has TRBV24-1 and TRBJ2-3; 8 nucleotides agree with TRBD1. With V trimmed by 0 bases and J by 4 bases, 5 bases remained unmatched. Germline V gene lookup returns CDR1 KGHDR and CDR2 SFDVKD. The CDR3 extends over 16 amino acids. CDR3 amino acids: CATSDLGQGSADTQYF. As DNA, the CDR3 is TGTGCCACCAGTGATTTGGGACAGGGTAGCGCAGATACGCAGTATTTT.

This rearrangement joins TRBV11-3 to TRBJ2-1, with TRBD2 matching 10 bases. With 5 bases clipped from V and 1 base from J, the junction kept 8 bases outside the gene matches. Germline assignment: CDR1 SGHNT and CDR2 YENEEA. This CDR3 spans 17 amino acids. For the CDR3, the DNA is TGTGCCAGCAGCGAAGGATCGGGACTAGCGTCCTACAATGAGCAGTTCTTC. Translation gives CASSEGSGLASYNEQFF.

Comments on this clonotype: This CDR3 fails to terminate in the conserved phenylalanine or tryptophan, so it likely reflects a read error. Because the CDR3's place on the DNA is in doubt, the DNA is left out and the CDR3 is given as listed by TCRdb. The J gene is TRBJ1-6, the V gene TRBV7-6. The CDR3 comprises 17 residues, both ends counted. Per germline, CDR1 SGHVS and CDR2 FNYEAQ. CDR3 sequence reads: CASSLSSAGIYEQYFGP.

This clonotype showed up many times. The chain couples TRBV5-1 to TRBJ2-7; TRBD1 agrees at 10 bases. V shed 0 bases and J 5 bases; nucleotides not matched to a gene: 2. The CDR3 is made up of 14 amino acids. CDR1 and CDR2 from the germline V gene are SGHRS and YFSETQ. The DNA for the CDR3 is TGCGCCAGCAGCTTGGGGGACAGGGGTCACGAGCAGTACTTC. This sequence encodes CASSLGDRGHEQYF.

This clonotype was observed a few times. V usage is TRBV6-6 and J usage is TRBJ2-7, with D perhaps TRBD2 (6 bases). The V and J ends lost 0 bases and 4 bases respectively, with 13 bases between them. The CDR3 covers 15 residues. Germline V gene lookup returns CDR1 MNHNY and CDR2 SVGAGI (reference sequence). This CDR3 reads CASSYSLVGGYEQYF. The CDR3 DNA follows: TGTGCCAGCAGTTACTCCCTAGTGGGAGGTTACGAGCAGTACTTC.

This clonotype was counted a few times. The rearrangement links TRBV12-3 or TRBV12-4 to TRBJ2-5, with 9 bases fitting TRBD2. The J call is uncertain, as TRBJ2-7 better fits the DNA end. The CDR3 extends over 14 amino acids. The CDR3 protein is CASSPETSGYEQYF. The CDR3 coding sequence is TGTGCCAGCAGCCCCGAGACTAGCGGCTACGAGCAGTACTTC.